The next 20 T cell receptor beta chains were all read from a single sample in a study of T cells in Graves' hyperthyroidism and ophthalmopathy. Amplification of TCR beta CDR3 regions was performed using RNA transcripts as template. TCR CDR3 regions were first amplified by RT-PCR with HTBI primers. MiXCR was run by TCRdb on the multiplex PCR reads, yielding one entry per CDR3 protein. The top ten clones hold roughly 47% of a sample with around 570,000 distinct CDR3 sequences, approximately 20% of them seen once. The sequenced sample was blood. The origin of the receptors is a man aged 35 to 55 with Graves' ophthalmopathy.

The J gene is TRBJ1-2, the V gene TRBV9; a weak D match, TRBD1 (5 bases). Trimming took off 3 bases at V and 8 bases at J, with 17 bases between the two ends. Germline-derived CDR1 and CDR2 are SGDLS and YYNGEE. This CDR3 is built from 14 residues. The CDR3 region is CASSAPGTRNGYTF. CDR3 bases: TGTGCCAGCAGCGCCCCCGGGACCCGAAACGGCTACACCTTC. The whole variable domain, remainder taken from reference TRBV9 and TRBJ1-2, is DSGVTQTPKHLITATGQRVTLRCSPRSGDLSVYWYQQSLDQGLQFLIQYYNGEERAKGNILERFSAQQFPDLHSELNLSSLELGDSALYFCASSAPGTRNGYTFGSGTRLTVV.

This sequence joins TRBV5-1 and TRBJ2-3; the D is unclear. The CDR3 contains 14 residues. Per germline, CDR1 SGHRS and CDR2 YFSETQ. V dropped 0 bases and J dropped 2 bases, with 7 bases sitting between them. The DNA of the CDR3 is TGCGCCAGCAGCTTGGTCTCCGACACAGATACGCAGTATTTT. Translated, it gives CASSLVSDTDTQYF.

This clonotype has a count of ten or more. This chain uses TRBV11-3 with TRBJ2-3; D remains unclear. CDR1 SGHNT and CDR2 YENEEA come from the germline V gene. The CDR3 sequence is 15 residues long. The V gene lost 1 base and the J gene lost 6 bases, with 14 bases spanning the gap. The DNA for the CDR3 is TGTGCCAGCAGCTTAGGAGTGGGAATGTCTGATACGCAGTATTTT. Translated, it gives CASSLGVGMSDTQYF.

Ten or more counts support this clonotype. The rearrangement uses TRBV3-1 and TRBJ2-3, with TRBD2 matching 9 bases. Trimming cost V 2 bases and J 4 bases; bases outside gene matches: 4. This CDR3 has 15 amino acids. CDR1 is LGHDT and CDR2 is YNNKEL in the germline V gene (reference sequence). CDR3 DNA: TGTGCCAGCAGCCAAAGGCGGGGGGGAGCAGATACGCAGTATTTT. Amino acid sequence: CASSQRRGGADTQYF.

The rearrangement uses TRBV5-1 and TRBJ1-2; a weak D match, TRBD1 (6 bases). The germline V gene encodes CDR1 SGHRS and CDR2 YFSETQ. CDR3 length: 15 residues. The V and J ends lost 4 bases and 2 bases respectively, with 15 bases between them. The CDR3 nucleotides are TGCGCCAGCAGCAAGGGAGGTGGACAGAACTATGGCTACACCTTC. Amino acids: CASSKGGGQNYGYTF.

This clonotype was detected only a few times. In DNA, the CDR3 is TGTGCCACCTCAGGCTCTAGCTCCTACGAGCAGTACTTC. Encoded protein: CATSGSSSYEQYF. The V and J genes are TRBV27 and TRBJ2-7; D is unresolved. This CDR3 is 13 amino acids long. V lost 10 bases and J lost 0, with 13 bases in between. Germline V gives CDR1 MNHEY, CDR2 SMNVEV (reference sequence).

This clonotype has more than one count but fewer than ten. This sequence joins TRBV6-1 and TRBJ1-5, with 7 bases lining up with TRBD1. V lost 6 bases, J lost 7 bases, and 6 bases stayed unmatched. This CDR3 spans 13 amino acids. Germline V CDR1 and CDR2: MNHNS, SASEGT. CDR3 DNA sequence: TGTGCCAGCAGGCTTCAGGGGGGACAGCCCCAGCATTTT. This translates into CASRLQGGQPQHF.

This clonotype was detected a few times. This chain uses TRBV6-1 with TRBJ2-3; TRBD1 aligns across 10 bases. The CDR3 runs to 14 residues. Germline loops: CDR1 MNHNS, CDR2 SASEGT. The V and J ends lost 8 bases and 1 base, in that order; junction bases with no gene match: 3. The CDR3 bases are TGTGCCAGCGACAGGGGGCCTGGCACAGATACGCAGTATTTT. Translating it yields CASDRGPGTDTQYF.

In its sample, this clonotype was seen a few times. This chain connects TRBV24-1 to TRBJ2-2, with 10 bases matching TRBD1. The CDR3 spans 16 residues. V shed 0 bases and J 6 bases; nucleotides not matched to a gene: 3. CDR1 and CDR2 from the germline V gene are KGHDR and SFDVKD. The CDR3 DNA reads as TGTGCCACCAGTGATTTGAGACAGGGGGCCTCCGGGGAGCTGTTTTTT. Its protein product is CATSDLRQGASGELFF.

This clonotype was recorded a few times. The chain employs TRBV18 and TRBJ1-3, with D uncertain. This CDR3 contains 13 residues. Looked up from germline, CDR1 is KGHSH and CDR2 is LQKENI. V was clipped by 4 bases and J by 4 bases, with 8 bases between them. This chain's CDR3 is CASSLPAGNTIYF. The CDR3 bases are TGTGCCAGCTCACTTCCCGCCGGAAACACCATATATTTT.

The chain combines TRBV27 with TRBJ2-7; 7 bases are a match to TRBD2. Germline CDR1 reads MNHEY; CDR2 reads SMNVEV (reference sequence). V shed 6 bases and J 0 bases; nucleotides not matched to a gene: 5. CDR3 size: 14 residues. The CDR3 DNA reads as TGTGCCAGCAGCACTAGCGCACCCTCCTACGAGCAGTACTTC. This sequence encodes CASSTSAPSYEQYF.

CDR3 amino acids: CSARLQGNQPQHF. The CDR3, as DNA: TGCAGTGCTAGATTACAAGGGAATCAGCCCCAGCATTTT. This chain connects TRBV20-1 to TRBJ1-5; the D is unclear. CDR3 length: 13 amino acids. V shed 2 bases and J shed 4 bases, with 9 bases lying between them. The germline CDR1 and CDR2 sequences are DFQATT and SNEGSKA (reference sequence).

This clonotype has more than one count but fewer than ten. This sequence joins TRBV12-3 or TRBV12-4 and TRBJ1-1, with D unclear. Trimming left V 5 bases short and J 0 bases short, with 7 bases between. There are 13 residues in the CDR3. CDR3 DNA: TGTGCCAGCAGTCCCGTTCTGAACACTGAAGCTTTCTTT. As protein: CASSPVLNTEAFF.

This clonotype was counted many times. The J gene is TRBJ2-7, the V gene TRBV6-5, with TRBD2 matching 9 bases. J gave up 4 bases and V 0 bases, and 7 bases lay outside the gene matches. The CDR3 has 16 amino acids. Germline CDR1 is MNHEY and CDR2 is SVGAGI. CDR3 DNA: TGTGCCAGCAGTTACTCGGGCGGGAGGGCCGTGTACGAGCAGTACTTC. Protein product: CASSYSGGRAVYEQYF.

This clonotype has just a few counts. This sequence joins TRBV2 and TRBJ1-5; D is perhaps TRBD1 (6 bases). V was shortened by 7 bases and J by 1 base, with 20 bases between the two germline ends. CDR1 and CDR2 (germline): SNHLY, FYNNEI. The CDR3 has 17 amino acids. CDR3 nucleotide sequence: TGTGCCAGCACTGGAAACAAGGGGGGTATCAGCAATCAGCCCCAGCATTTT. Encoded protein: CASTGNKGGISNQPQHF.

The chain carries TRBV19 and TRBJ2-7; 8 bases match TRBD1. J gave up 5 bases and V 4 bases, and 10 bases lay outside the gene matches. The CDR3 length is 15 residues. Germline-derived CDR1 and CDR2 are LNHDA and SQIVND (reference sequence). CDR3 protein: CASSTTGTGRNEQYF. The DNA for the CDR3 is TGTGCCAGTAGTACCACAGGGACAGGTCGAAACGAGCAGTACTTC.

This clonotype was counted ten times or more. This sequence joins TRBV28 and TRBJ2-7; D remains ambiguous. CDR1 is MDHEN and CDR2 is SYDVKM in the germline V gene. The length of the CDR3 is 13 residues. With 6 bases removed from V and 6 bases from J, the gap between germline ends came to 15 bases. The CDR3, as DNA: TGTGCCAGCAGCACCTTTCAACGGGTCGAGCAGTACTTC. Encoded protein: CASSTFQRVEQYF.

About this clonotype itself: A much larger clone is a single base away; this may be a read error. J is TRBJ2-5 and V is TRBV5-1; TRBD2 aligns across 8 bases. Germline lookup yields CDR1 SGHRS and CDR2 YFSETQ. The CDR3 is made up of 15 amino acids. The CDR3 sequence: CVSSPGAGVAETQYF. The CDR3 DNA follows: TGCGTCAGCAGCCCGGGAGCGGGAGTCGCAGAGACCCAGTACTTC.

The V gene is TRBV4-3, the J gene TRBJ1-2, with D uncertain. Trimming left V 0 bases short and J 5 bases short, with 7 bases between. This CDR3 region has 13 residues. Per the germline V gene, CDR1 is LGHNA and CDR2 is YSLEER. The CDR3 spells CASSQERGYGYTF. The CDR3 bases are TGCGCCAGCAGCCAAGAACGGGGATATGGCTACACCTTC.

This chain joins TRBV9 and TRBJ1-2; no clear D gene. V was trimmed by 2 bases and J by 8 bases, leaving 7 bases between them. Looked up from germline, CDR1 is SGDLS and CDR2 is YYNGEE. This CDR3 region has 11 residues. CDR3 loop: CASSVGWGYTF. CDR3 nucleotide sequence: TGTGCCAGCAGCGTCGGGTGGGGCTACACCTTC.